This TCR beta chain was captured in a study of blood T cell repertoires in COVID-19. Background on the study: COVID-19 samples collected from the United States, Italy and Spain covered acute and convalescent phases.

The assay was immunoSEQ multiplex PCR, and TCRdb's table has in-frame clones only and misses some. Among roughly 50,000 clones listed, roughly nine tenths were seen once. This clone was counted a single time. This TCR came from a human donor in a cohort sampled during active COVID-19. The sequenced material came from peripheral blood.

The CDR3 region is CASSWGQGSANTQYF. The CDR3 DNA reads as TGTGCCAGCAGCTGGGGACAGGGGTCCGCGAATACGCAGTATTTT. The J gene is TRBJ2-3, the V gene TRBV5-4; 10 bases align to TRBD1. The ends lost 3 bases at V and 7 bases at J; junction bases unmatched: 8. The germline gives CDR1 SGHNT, CDR2 YYREEE (reference sequence). This CDR3 spans 15 amino acids.